Below are 19 T cell receptor beta chains sequenced from a single sample in a study of OX40 agonist ivuxolimab in advanced cancers. The assay was immunoSEQ multiplex PCR, and TCRdb's table has in-frame clones only and misses some. The sample records tens of thousands of clones, roughly 91% being singletons. The sample consisted of CD4+ or CD8+ T cells sorted from blood, taken in a trial of the OX40 agonist ivuxolimab. All receptors derive from an adult with an advanced solid tumor such as melanoma, head and neck, liver or kidney cancer.

The chain uses TRBV19 and TRBJ1-2; possibly TRBD1 for D (6 bases). Germline CDR1 is LNHDA and CDR2 is SQIVND (reference sequence). Deletions cut 8 bases from V and 0 bases from J, with 22 bases between. This CDR3 is 17 amino acids long. This CDR3 reads CASSVPDSFPANYGYTF. The CDR3 nucleotides are TGTGCCAGTTCGGTCCCGGACAGTTTTCCAGCTAACTATGGCTACACCTTC.

This clone was observed a handful of times. CDR3: CAWKGQGKTVGELFF. The CDR3, as DNA: TGTGCCTGGAAGGGGCAGGGGAAAACGGTCGGGGAGCTGTTTTTT. The genes are TRBV30 and TRBJ2-2; tentatively, D is TRBD1 (6 bases). The CDR3 runs 15 residues. Trimming left V 4 bases short and J 7 bases short, with 19 bases between. The V gene's germline CDR1 is GTSNPN and CDR2 SVGIG (reference sequence).

The J gene is TRBJ1-1, the V gene TRBV15; 10 bases fit TRBD1. Germline trimming cut 1 base from V and 3 bases from J; bases unmatched to any gene: 2. Germline V lookup: CDR1 LNHNV, CDR2 YYDKDF (reference sequence). This CDR3 contains 15 residues. CDR3 sequence: CATSRGGTGDTEAFF. The CDR3 DNA sequence: TGTGCCACCAGCAGAGGCGGGACAGGGGACACTGAAGCTTTCTTT.

This chain joins TRBV27 and TRBJ2-2, with a possible D match to TRBD2 (7 bases). This CDR3 has 17 residues. Germline CDR1 MNHEY, CDR2 SMNVEV (reference sequence). V was shortened by 3 bases and J by 0 bases, with 14 bases between the two germline ends. CDR3 nucleotides: TGTGCCAGCAGTTTCTACTTCGGGGGGCCGAACACCGGGGAGCTGTTTTTT. Amino acids: CASSFYFGGPNTGELFF.

The V call is TRBV2, the J call TRBJ1-6; D may be TRBD1 (5 bases). This CDR3 is built from 15 residues. The germline CDR1 and CDR2 sequences are SNHLY and FYNNEI. The ends were cut back, 6 bases at V and 4 bases at J, with 13 bases in the middle. Here the CDR3 reads CASSGGTEYNSPLHF. The CDR3 nucleotides read TGTGCCAGCAGCGGGGGGACCGAGTATAATTCACCCCTCCACTTT.

This clone is a singleton in its sample. The chain uses TRBV7-9 and TRBJ1-2; TRBD1 matches at 9 bases. Germline trimming cut 5 bases from V and 6 bases from J; bases unmatched to any gene: 13. This CDR3 has 16 residues. The germline V gene encodes CDR1 SEHNR and CDR2 FQNEAQ (reference sequence). The CDR3 DNA follows: TGTGCCAGCAGCGCTAAGGGACAGGGACCAAGGGATGGCTACACCTTC. The encoded protein is CASSAKGQGPRDGYTF.

For the CDR3, the DNA is TGTGCCAGCAGTGCCGGGACGGCCGACTACGAGCAGTACTTC. It encodes CASSAGTADYEQYF. The J gene is TRBJ2-7, the V gene TRBV2; D could derive from TRBD1 or TRBD2 (5 bases each). Germline-derived CDR1 and CDR2 are SNHLY and FYNNEI. The germline V and J ends were trimmed by 4 bases and 3 bases, with 13 bases remaining between them. The CDR3 is 14 amino acids. Looking up the rest from reference TRBV2 and TRBJ2-7 gives the full variable domain: EPEVTQTPSHQVTQMGQEVILRCVPISNHLYFYWYRQILGQKVEFLVSFYNNEISEKSEIFDDQFSVERPDGSNFTLKIRSTKLEDSAMYFCASSAGTADYEQYFGPGTRLTVT.

This chain joins TRBV4-1 and TRBJ1-2; 7 bases agree with TRBD1. The V gene's germline CDR1 is MGHRA and CDR2 YSYEKL. J lost 7 bases, V lost 3 bases, and 8 bases had no gene match. The CDR3 has 14 amino acids. The CDR3 loop is CASSQETGSSGYTF. The CDR3, as DNA: TGCGCCAGCAGCCAGGAGACAGGGTCAAGTGGCTACACCTTC.

The chain uses TRBV5-6 and TRBJ2-3; the match to TRBD1 covers 8 bases. Losses at the gene ends were 0 bases for V and 10 bases for J; bases not matched to a gene: 4. Looked up from germline, CDR1 is SGHDT and CDR2 is YYEEEE. The CDR3 length is 13 residues. CDR3 loop: CASSLDLGQAQYF. Here the CDR3 DNA reads TGTGCCAGCAGCTTGGACTTGGGACAGGCGCAGTATTTT. The full variable domain, rest sourced from reference TRBV5-6 and TRBJ2-3, is DAGVTQSPTHLIKTRGQQVTLRCSPKSGHDTVSWYQQALGQGPQFIFQYYEEEERQRGNFPDRFSGHQFPNYSSELNVNALLLGDSALYLCASSLDLGQAQYFGPGTRLTVL.

J is TRBJ2-7 and V is TRBV14, with D maybe TRBD2 (5 bases). Germline lookup yields CDR1 SGHDN and CDR2 FVKESK. The V and J ends lost 4 bases and 5 bases respectively, with 18 bases between them. The CDR3 covers 15 residues. In nucleotides, the CDR3 is TGTGCCAGCAGCCCGATATCGGGATTTGGGAACGAGCAGTACTTC. It translates to CASSPISGFGNEQYF.

The V and J genes are TRBV9 and TRBJ1-6, with a weak D call TRBD1 (6 bases). Trimming shortened V by 0 bases and J by 9 bases, and 13 bases separated the two germline ends. The CDR3 totals 15 residues. Germline values: CDR1 SGDLS, CDR2 YYNGEE. The CDR3 here is CASSVGGGQLSPLHF. The CDR3 DNA is TGTGCCAGCAGCGTAGGGGGGGGCCAGCTTTCACCCCTCCACTTT.

The chain combines TRBV7-2 with TRBJ1-3; D uncertain. The CDR3 length is 15 residues. CDR1 is SGHTA and CDR2 is FQGNSA in the germline V gene. Trimming removed 5 bases at V and 0 bases at J, with 11 bases between. In nucleotides, the CDR3 is TGTGCCAGCAGCCCAGACGGAATCTCTGGAAACACCATATATTTT. This encodes CASSPDGISGNTIYF. Full variable domain (remainder filled in from reference TRBV7-2 and TRBJ1-3): GAGVSQSPSNKVTEKGKDVELRCDPISGHTALYWYRQSLGQGLEFLIYFQGNSAPDKSGLPSDRFSAERTGGSVSTLTIQRTQQEDSAVYLCASSPDGISGNTIYFGEGSWLTVV.

The rearrangement uses TRBV2 and TRBJ1-5, with D perhaps TRBD1 (5 bases). The length of the CDR3 is 14 residues. With 5 bases removed from V and 5 bases from J, the gap between germline ends came to 13 bases. CDR1 SNHLY and CDR2 FYNNEI come from the germline V gene. In DNA form, the CDR3 reads TGTGCCAGCAGTCAGACAGCGAGTTATCAGCCCCAGCATTTT. This encodes CASSQTASYQPQHF.

This chain connects TRBV5-4 to TRBJ2-3; 12 positions agree with TRBD2. Germline CDR1 and CDR2: SGHNT and YYREEE (reference sequence). The trim removed 0 bases at V and 0 bases at J, leaving 11 bases unmatched. This CDR3 is 20 amino acids long. CDR3 amino acids: CASSLELAGGRVGSTDTQYF. The CDR3 nucleotides read TGTGCCAGCAGCTTGGAGCTAGCGGGGGGGCGGGTTGGAAGCACAGATACGCAGTATTTT. Combining the CDR3 with reference TRBV5-4 and TRBJ2-3 gives the whole variable domain ETGVTQSPTHLIKTRGQQVTLRCSSQSGHNTVSWYQQALGQGPQFIFQYYREEENGRGNFPPRFSGLQFPNYSSELNVNALELDDSALYLCASSLELAGGRVGSTDTQYFGPGTRLTVL.

V and J are TRBV6-5 and TRBJ1-1; D is uncertain. CDR3 length: 15 residues. Germline CDR1 and CDR2: MNHEY and SVGAGI. V lost 2 bases to trimming and J lost 0 bases, with 10 bases between them. CDR3 coding DNA: TGTGCCAGCAGTTACAAGATGAGGATGAACACTGAAGCTTTCTTT. It codes for CASSYKMRMNTEAFF.

This clone was recorded only once. V gene TRBV19 combines with J gene TRBJ2-5; 11 bases agree with TRBD2. Germline CDR1 reads LNHDA; CDR2 reads SQIVND (reference sequence). The CDR3 runs 17 residues. Trimming at V came to 1 base and at J to 2 bases, leaving 6 bases not matched to a gene. The CDR3 region has the DNA TGTGCCAGTAGTATAGGAAGACTAGCGGGGAATCAAGAGACCCAGTACTTC. Amino acids: CASSIGRLAGNQETQYF.

The chain has TRBV2 and TRBJ2-2; D is ambiguous. Trimming left V 5 bases short and J 4 bases short, with 8 bases between. Germline V gene data show CDR1 as SNHLY and CDR2 as FYNNEI. This CDR3 is 13 amino acids long. CDR3 protein: CASSPAPTGELFF. The CDR3 DNA reads TGTGCCAGCAGTCCGGCACCCACCGGGGAGCTGTTTTTT.

The rearrangement joins TRBV19 to TRBJ2-5; TRBD2 aligns across 12 bases. Trimming took 10 bases from V and 4 from J; bases not matched to a gene: 13. Germline V lookup: CDR1 LNHDA, CDR2 SQIVND (reference sequence). The CDR3 extends over 16 amino acids. The CDR3 region is CATSRSSGGVTETQYF. The CDR3 coding sequence is TGTGCCACCAGTAGGTCTAGCGGGGGGGTCACAGAGACCCAGTACTTC.

The chain uses TRBV5-1 and TRBJ2-1; D assignment may be TRBD1 or TRBD2 (5 bases each). The germline V gene has CDR1 SGHRS and CDR2 YFSETQ. The CDR3 sequence is 14 residues long. V was clipped by 5 bases and J by 7 bases, with 16 bases between them. The CDR3 sequence: CASSGRREGNEQFF. The CDR3 DNA reads TGCGCCAGCAGTGGGCGGCGAGAGGGGAATGAGCAGTTCTTC.